Given below is one TCR beta chain in context. Its antigen is unknown. This sample was included in a study of blood T cells in healthy people across ages. Points from the study as a whole: A roughly linear fall in TCR beta diversity per million T cells was seen with increasing age.

A second roughly 7 to 12 cycle PCR used barcoded and J-beta primers. TCRdb re-called the 5' RACE reads through MiXCR, storing one row per CDR3 protein. The sample contains some 860,000 distinct CDR3 sequences, 56% of which appear only once. The germline V gene encodes CDR1 SGHTA and CDR2 FQGNSA. There are 16 residues in the CDR3. J gave up 2 bases and V 4 bases, and 8 bases lay outside the gene matches. Total RNA was isolated from each sample in quantities of at least 5 micrograms. J is TRBJ2-3 and V is TRBV7-2; TRBD1 aligns across 8 bases. The sequence derives from a man aged 35-49 years in good health. The sequenced sample was blood. This chain's CDR3 is CASSSVGTGVTDTQYF. CDR3 coding DNA: TGTGCCAGCAGCTCCGTCGGGACAGGCGTCACAGATACGCAGTATTTT. The full variable domain, with the rest looked up from reference TRBV7-2 and TRBJ2-3, is GAGVSQSPSNKVTEKGKDVELRCDPISGHTALYWYRQSLGQGLEFLIYFQGNSAPDKSGLPSDRFSAERTGGSVSTLTIQRTQQEDSAVYLCASSSVGTGVTDTQYFGPGTRLTVL.